Listed below are T cell receptor beta chains from one sample, sequenced in a study of OX40 agonist ivuxolimab in advanced cancers. Profiled with immunoSEQ multiplex PCR; TCRdb holds only in-frame clones, not every one. Of tens of thousands of clones in the sample, nearly 90% are singletons; the top ten hold approximately 13%. The sequenced sample was CD4+ or CD8+ T cells sorted from blood, obtained in a trial of the OX40 agonist ivuxolimab. The receptors stem from an adult with an advanced solid tumor such as melanoma, head and neck, liver or kidney cancer. Both conserved end residues are part of each CDR3. A D gene is named only where the DNA matches it firmly. The listing skips clone size in some rows; elsewhere it reads once, few, many or a size class.

D gene: TRBD1; V gene: TRBV5-4; J gene: TRBJ1-1; CDR3 length: 14; clone size: -; CDR3 DNA: TGTGCCAGCAGCTTTGCGGACAGGGTCGCTGAAGCTTTCTTT; CDR3 protein: CASSFADRVAEAFF
D gene: -; V gene: TRBV19; J gene: TRBJ1-1; CDR3 length: 12; clone size: -; CDR3 DNA: TGTGCCAGTAGTATAGATCGGGGGGAAGCTTTCTTT; CDR3 protein: CASSIDRGEAFF
D gene: -; V gene: TRBV27; J gene: TRBJ1-6; CDR3 length: 12; clone size: -; CDR3 DNA: TGTGCCAGCAGTTTTGGGGCCTCACCCCTCCACTTT; CDR3 protein: CASSFGASPLHF
D gene: TRBD1; V gene: TRBV28; J gene: TRBJ2-7; CDR3 length: 14; clone size: -; CDR3 DNA: TGTGCCAGCAGTTTGAGGGACAGAGGCTACGAGCAGTACTTC; CDR3 protein: CASSLRDRGYEQYF
D gene: -; V gene: TRBV6-5; J gene: TRBJ1-2; CDR3 length: 13; clone size: -; CDR3 DNA: TGTGCCAGCAGTTACGGAGGTAACTATGGCTACACCTTC; CDR3 protein: CASSYGGNYGYTF
D gene: -; V gene: TRBV7-6; J gene: TRBJ1-4; CDR3 length: 15; clone size: -; CDR3 DNA: TGTGCCAGCAGCTTAGGGACGGCAACTAATGAAAAACTGTTTTTT; CDR3 protein: CASSLGTATNEKLFF
D gene: -; V gene: TRBV15; J gene: TRBJ2-2; CDR3 length: 13; clone size: -; CDR3 DNA: TGTGCCACCAAATGGACCAGTCCCGGGGAGCTGTTTTTT; CDR3 protein: CATKWTSPGELFF
D gene: -; V gene: TRBV15; J gene: TRBJ1-5; CDR3 length: 19; clone size: -; CDR3 DNA: TGTGCCACCGAACAATTCCCAGGCAGGACGAGTGGGGGCAATCAGCCCCAGCATTTT; CDR3 protein: CATEQFPGRTSGGNQPQHF
D gene: -; V gene: TRBV5-1; J gene: TRBJ1-1; CDR3 length: 14; clone size: -; CDR3 DNA: TGCGCCAGCAGCTTGGCCGTTAGGGGGATAGAAGCTTTCTTT; CDR3 protein: CASSLAVRGIEAFF
D gene: -; V gene: TRBV9; J gene: TRBJ1-1; CDR3 length: 14; clone size: once; CDR3 DNA: TGTGCCAGCAGCGGTGGAGGGGGGAGCACTGAAGCTTTCTTT; CDR3 protein: CASSGGGGSTEAFF
D gene: -; V gene: TRBV28; J gene: TRBJ1-2; CDR3 length: 12; clone size: few; CDR3 DNA: TGTGCCAGCGGGCAGGGGTTTGAAGGCTACACCTTC; CDR3 protein: CASGQGFEGYTF
D gene: -; V gene: TRBV30; J gene: TRBJ1-2; CDR3 length: 13; clone size: once; CDR3 DNA: TGTGCCTGGAGTGTACGGCGGGGTAGCGGCTACACCTTC; CDR3 protein: CAWSVRRGSGYTF